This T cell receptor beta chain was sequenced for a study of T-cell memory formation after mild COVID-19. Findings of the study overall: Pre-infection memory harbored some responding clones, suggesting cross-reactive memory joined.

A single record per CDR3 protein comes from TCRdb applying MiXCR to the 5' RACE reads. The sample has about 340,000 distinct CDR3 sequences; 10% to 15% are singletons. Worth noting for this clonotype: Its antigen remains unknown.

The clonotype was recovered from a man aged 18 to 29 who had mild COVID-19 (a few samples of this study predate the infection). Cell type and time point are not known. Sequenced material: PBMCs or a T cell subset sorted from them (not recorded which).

The CDR3 region is CASSLVPTGGLREQFF. The CDR3 coding sequence is TGCGCCAGCAGCTTGGTTCCGACAGGGGGCTTAAGGGAGCAGTTCTTC. V is TRBV5-1 and J is TRBJ2-1; 10 nucleotides align to TRBD1. Germline loops: CDR1 SGHRS, CDR2 YFSETQ. The V and J ends lost 0 bases and 10 bases, in that order; junction bases with no gene match: 10. The length of the CDR3 is 16 residues.